This TCR beta chain came from a study of cytomegalovirus exposure and HLA in healthy donors. Whole-study findings and limits: When analyzed later, the rates of TCR association showed variation by HLA locus, with DRB1 the most and HLA-C the fewest.

The germline CDR1 and CDR2 sequences are SGDLS and YYNGEE. The CDR3 spans 14 residues. The germline V and J ends were trimmed by 1 base and 4 bases, with 11 bases remaining between them. Of note for this clone: Its antigen is not identified.

Use of 60 Vbeta and 13 Jbeta primers characterized the PCR. Profiled with immunoSEQ multiplex PCR; TCRdb holds only in-frame clones, not every one. Found here are over 150,000 clones, about 80% of them singletons; the top ten hold 2.5% to 3.5%. The source material was PBMCs. The chain recombines TRBV9 with TRBJ1-1; D possibly corresponds to TRBD1 (5 bases). This TCR came from a woman aged 25 to 39 in good health and CMV-seronegative. This chain's CDR3 is CASSVTGGSTEAFF. In DNA, the CDR3 is TGTGCCAGCAGCGTAACTGGGGGGAGCACTGAAGCTTTCTTT.